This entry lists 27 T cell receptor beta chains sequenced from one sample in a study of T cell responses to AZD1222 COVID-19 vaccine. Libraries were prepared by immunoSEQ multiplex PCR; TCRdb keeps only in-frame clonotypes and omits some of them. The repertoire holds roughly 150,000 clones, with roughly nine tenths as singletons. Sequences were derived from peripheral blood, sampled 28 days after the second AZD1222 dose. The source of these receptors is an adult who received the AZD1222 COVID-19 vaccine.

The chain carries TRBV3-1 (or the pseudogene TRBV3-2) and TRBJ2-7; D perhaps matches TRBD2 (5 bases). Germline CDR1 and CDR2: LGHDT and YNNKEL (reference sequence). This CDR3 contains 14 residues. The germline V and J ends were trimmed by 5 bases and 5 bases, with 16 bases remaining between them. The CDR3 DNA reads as TGTGCCAGCAGCTTACTAGAGGTTGAGAACGAGCAGTACTTC. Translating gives CASSLLEVENEQYF.

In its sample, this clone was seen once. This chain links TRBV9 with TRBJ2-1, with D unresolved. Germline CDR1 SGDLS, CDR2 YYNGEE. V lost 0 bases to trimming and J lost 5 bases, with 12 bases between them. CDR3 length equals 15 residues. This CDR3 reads CASSVEARTDNEQFF. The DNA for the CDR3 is TGTGCCAGCAGCGTAGAGGCGAGGACCGACAATGAGCAGTTCTTC.

The CDR3 is CASTTTSGYTDTQYF. For the CDR3, the DNA is TGCGCCAGCACCACGACTAGCGGGTACACAGATACGCAGTATTTT. This chain links TRBV5-1 with TRBJ2-3, with 10 bases lining up with TRBD2. The CDR3 has 15 amino acids. Trimming took 6 bases from V and 2 from J; bases not matched to a gene: 6. CDR1 is SGHRS and CDR2 is YFSETQ in the germline V gene.

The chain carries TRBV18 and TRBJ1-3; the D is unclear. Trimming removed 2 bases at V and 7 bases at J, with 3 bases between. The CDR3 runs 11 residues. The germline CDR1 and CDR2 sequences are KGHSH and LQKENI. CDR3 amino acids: CASSPGNTIYF. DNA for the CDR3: TGTGCCAGCTCACCAGGGAACACCATATATTTT. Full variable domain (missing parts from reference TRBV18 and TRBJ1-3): NAGVMQNPRHLVRRRGQEARLRCSPMKGHSHVYWYRQLPEEGLKFMVYLQKENIIDESGMPKERFSAEFPKEGPSILRIQQVVRGDSAAYFCASSPGNTIYFGEGSWLTVV.

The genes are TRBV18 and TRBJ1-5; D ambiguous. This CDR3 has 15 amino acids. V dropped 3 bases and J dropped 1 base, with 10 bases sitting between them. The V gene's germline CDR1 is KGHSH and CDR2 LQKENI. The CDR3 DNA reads TGTGCCAGCTCACCGCGGGCGGAAAGCAATCAGCCCCAGCATTTT. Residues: CASSPRAESNQPQHF.

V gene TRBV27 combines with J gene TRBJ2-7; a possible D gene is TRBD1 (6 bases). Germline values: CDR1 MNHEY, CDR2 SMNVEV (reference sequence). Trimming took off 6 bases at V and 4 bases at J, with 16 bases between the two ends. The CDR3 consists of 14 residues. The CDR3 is CASRPVTGDYEQYF. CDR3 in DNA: TGTGCCAGCAGGCCCGTGACAGGCGATTACGAGCAGTACTTC.

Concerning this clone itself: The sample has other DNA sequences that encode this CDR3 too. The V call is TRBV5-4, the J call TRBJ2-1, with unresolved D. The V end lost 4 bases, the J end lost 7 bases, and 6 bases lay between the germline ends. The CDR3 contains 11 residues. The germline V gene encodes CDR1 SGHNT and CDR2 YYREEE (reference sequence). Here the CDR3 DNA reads TGTGCCAGCAGCCCAGATAATGAGCAGTTCTTC. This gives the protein CASSPDNEQFF. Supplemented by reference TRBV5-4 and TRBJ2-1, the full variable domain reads ETGVTQSPTHLIKTRGQQVTLRCSSQSGHNTVSWYQQALGQGPQFIFQYYREEENGRGNFPPRFSGLQFPNYSSELNVNALELDDSALYLCASSPDNEQFFGPGTRLTVL.

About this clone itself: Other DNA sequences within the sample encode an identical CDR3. The CDR3 is CASSLGGYGYTF. CDR3 DNA sequence: TGTGCCAGCAGCTTAGGGGGCTATGGCTACACCTTC. This rearrangement joins TRBV7-9 to TRBJ1-2; no clear D gene. Trimming took off 1 base at V and 4 bases at J, with 4 bases between the two ends. The germline V gene encodes CDR1 SEHNR and CDR2 FQNEAQ (reference sequence). The CDR3 extends over 12 amino acids.

The CDR3 loop reads CASSPRGPLNSPLHF. The CDR3 DNA follows: TGCGCCAGCAGCCCCCGGGGCCCGTTGAATTCACCCCTCCACTTT. V usage is TRBV5-1 and J usage is TRBJ1-6; D perhaps matches TRBD1 (5 bases). The germline V gene encodes CDR1 SGHRS and CDR2 YFSETQ. This CDR3 has 15 residues. Trimming removed 4 bases at V and 7 bases at J, with 15 bases between. Supplemented by reference TRBV5-1 and TRBJ1-6, the full variable domain reads KAGVTQTPRYLIKTRGQQVTLSCSPISGHRSVSWYQQTPGQGLQFLFEYFSETQRNKGNFPGRFSGRQFSNSRSEMNVSTLELGDSALYLCASSPRGPLNSPLHFGNGTRLTVT.

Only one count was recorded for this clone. The CDR3 region has the DNA TGTGCCAGCAGCCGAGAGACAGGCGACTCCTACAATGAGCAGTTCTTC. Protein sequence: CASSRETGDSYNEQFF. This sequence joins TRBV4-2 and TRBJ2-1; a possible D gene is TRBD1 (6 bases). The CDR3 contains 16 residues. Trimming took off 4 bases at V and 0 bases at J, with 13 bases between the two ends. CDR1 is LGHNA, CDR2 YNFKEQ, per germline.

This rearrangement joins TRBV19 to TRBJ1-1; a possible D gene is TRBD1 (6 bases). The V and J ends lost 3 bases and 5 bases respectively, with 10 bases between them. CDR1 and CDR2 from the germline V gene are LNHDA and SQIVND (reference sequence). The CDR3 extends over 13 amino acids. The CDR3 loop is CASSILQGTEAFF. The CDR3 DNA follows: TGTGCCAGTAGTATTCTACAGGGTACTGAAGCTTTCTTT.

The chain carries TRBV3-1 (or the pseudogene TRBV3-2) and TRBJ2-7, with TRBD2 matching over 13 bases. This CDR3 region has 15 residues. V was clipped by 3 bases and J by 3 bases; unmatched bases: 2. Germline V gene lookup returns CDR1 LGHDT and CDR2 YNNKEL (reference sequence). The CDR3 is CASSQGLAGSYEQYF. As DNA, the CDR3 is TGTGCCAGCAGCCAGGGACTAGCGGGGAGCTACGAGCAGTACTTC.

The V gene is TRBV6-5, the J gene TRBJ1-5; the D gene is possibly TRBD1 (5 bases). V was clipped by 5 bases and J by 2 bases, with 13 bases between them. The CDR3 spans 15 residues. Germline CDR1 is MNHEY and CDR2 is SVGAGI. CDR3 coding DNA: TGTGCCAGCAGTCCTTACGGGGGTGGCAATCAGCCCCAGCATTTT. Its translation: CASSPYGGGNQPQHF.

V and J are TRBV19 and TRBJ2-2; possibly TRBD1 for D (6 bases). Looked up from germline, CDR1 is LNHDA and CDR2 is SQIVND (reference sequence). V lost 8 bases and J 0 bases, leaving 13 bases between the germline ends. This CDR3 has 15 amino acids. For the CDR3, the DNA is TGTGCCAGTTCGGGACACCGATCGAACACCGGGGAGCTGTTTTTT. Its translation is CASSGHRSNTGELFF.

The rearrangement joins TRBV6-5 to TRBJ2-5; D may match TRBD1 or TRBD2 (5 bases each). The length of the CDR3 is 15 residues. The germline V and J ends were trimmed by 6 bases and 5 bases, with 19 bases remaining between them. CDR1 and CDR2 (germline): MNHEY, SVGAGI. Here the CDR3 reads CASRYRTSGYETQYF. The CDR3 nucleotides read TGTGCCAGCAGATACAGGACCTCGGGGTATGAGACCCAGTACTTC.

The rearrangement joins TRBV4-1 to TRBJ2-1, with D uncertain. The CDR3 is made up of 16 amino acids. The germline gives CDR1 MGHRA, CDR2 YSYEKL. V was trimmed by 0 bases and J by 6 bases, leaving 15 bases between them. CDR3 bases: TGCGCCAGCAGCCAAGATCCGTACGTCATCGGCAATGAGCAGTTCTTC. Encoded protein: CASSQDPYVIGNEQFF.

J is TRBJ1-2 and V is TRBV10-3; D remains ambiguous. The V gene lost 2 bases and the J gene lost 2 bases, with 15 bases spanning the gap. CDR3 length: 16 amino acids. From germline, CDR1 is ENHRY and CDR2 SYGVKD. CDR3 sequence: CAISEGPAKGNYGYTF. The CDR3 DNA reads TGTGCCATCAGTGAGGGCCCGGCCAAAGGAAACTATGGCTACACCTTC.

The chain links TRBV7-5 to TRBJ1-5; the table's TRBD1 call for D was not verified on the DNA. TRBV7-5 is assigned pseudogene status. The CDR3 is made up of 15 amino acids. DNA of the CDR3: TGTGCCAGAAGCTTCCTTAAGGGGGCGGGCCAGCCCCAGCATTTT. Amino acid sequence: CARSFLKGAGQPQHF.

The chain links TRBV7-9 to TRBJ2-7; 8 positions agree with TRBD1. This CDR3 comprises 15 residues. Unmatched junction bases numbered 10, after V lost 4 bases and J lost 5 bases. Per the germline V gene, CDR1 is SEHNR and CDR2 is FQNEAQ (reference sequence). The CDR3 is CASSSLGQGGHEQYF. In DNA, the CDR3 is TGTGCCAGCAGCTCCTTAGGACAGGGAGGCCACGAGCAGTACTTC.

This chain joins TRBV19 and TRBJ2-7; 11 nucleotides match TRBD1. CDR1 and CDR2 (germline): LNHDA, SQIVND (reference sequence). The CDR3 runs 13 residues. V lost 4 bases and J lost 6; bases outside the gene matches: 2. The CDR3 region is CASSKDRGREQYF. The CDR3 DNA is TGTGCCAGTAGTAAGGACAGGGGGCGCGAGCAGTACTTC. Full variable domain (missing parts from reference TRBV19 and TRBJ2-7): DGGITQSPKYLFRKEGQNVTLSCEQNLNHDAMYWYRQDPGQGLRLIYYSQIVNDFQKGDIAEGYSVSREKKESFPLTVTSAQKNPTAFYLCASSKDRGREQYFGPGTRLTVT.

The CDR3 protein is CASSIRDREGYEQYF. Written as DNA, the CDR3 is TGTGCCAGCAGTATCCGGGACAGGGAGGGCTACGAGCAGTACTTC. The chain uses TRBV6-5 and TRBJ2-7, with 9 nucleotides matching TRBD1. The CDR3 covers 15 residues. Germline V lookup: CDR1 MNHEY, CDR2 SVGAGI. The J segment lost 3 bases and the V segment lost 5 bases, leaving 8 bases of the junction unmatched.

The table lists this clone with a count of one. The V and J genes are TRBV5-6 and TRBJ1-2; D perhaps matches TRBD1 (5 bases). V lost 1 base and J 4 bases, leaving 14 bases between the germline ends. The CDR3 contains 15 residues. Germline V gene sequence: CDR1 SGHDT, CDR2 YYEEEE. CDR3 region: CASSLRDGGGYGYTF. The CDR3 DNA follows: TGTGCCAGCAGCTTGAGGGACGGGGGTGGCTATGGCTACACCTTC.

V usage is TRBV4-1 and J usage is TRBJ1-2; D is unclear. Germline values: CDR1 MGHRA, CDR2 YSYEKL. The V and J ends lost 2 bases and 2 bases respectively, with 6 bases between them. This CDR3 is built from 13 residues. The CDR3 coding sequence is TGCGCCAGCAGCCAACGGGAGAACTATGGCTACACCTTC. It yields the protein CASSQRENYGYTF.

CDR3 amino acids: CASSFDRGGPNTGFNQPQHF. In nucleotides, the CDR3 is TGTGCCAGCAGTTTCGACCGAGGGGGCCCTAATACAGGGTTCAATCAGCCCCAGCATTTT. The J gene is TRBJ1-5, the V gene TRBV6-2 or TRBV6-3; 7 bases match TRBD1. J gave up 3 bases and V 4 bases, and 21 bases lay outside the gene matches. CDR3 size: 20 residues. Germline V gene sequence: CDR1 MNHEY, CDR2 SVGEGT.

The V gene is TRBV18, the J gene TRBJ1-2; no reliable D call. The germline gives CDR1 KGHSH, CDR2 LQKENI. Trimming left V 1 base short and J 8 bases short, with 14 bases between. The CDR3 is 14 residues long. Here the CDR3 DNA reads TGTGCCAGCTCACCACAACCCAGACTCGGCGGCTACACCTTC. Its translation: CASSPQPRLGGYTF.

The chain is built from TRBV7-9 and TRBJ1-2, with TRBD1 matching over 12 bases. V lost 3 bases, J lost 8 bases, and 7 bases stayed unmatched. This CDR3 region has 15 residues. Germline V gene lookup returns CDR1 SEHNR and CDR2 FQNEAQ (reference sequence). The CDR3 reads CASSFRGQGAMGYTF. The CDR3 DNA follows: TGTGCCAGCAGCTTTCGGGGACAGGGGGCGATGGGCTACACCTTC.

The CDR3 region is CASSLTGGTDTQYF. The CDR3, as DNA: TGTGCCAGCAGCTTGACAGGAGGAACAGATACGCAGTATTTT. The chain joins TRBV7-9 to TRBJ2-3, with D perhaps matching TRBD1 (6 bases). V lost 3 bases and J lost 3, with 10 bases in between. CDR1 is SEHNR, CDR2 FQNEAQ, per germline (reference sequence). There are 14 residues in the CDR3. Variable domain in full (rest from reference TRBV7-9 and TRBJ2-3): DTGVSQNPRHKITKRGQNVTFRCDPISEHNRLYWYRQTLGQGPEFLTYFQNEAQLEKSRLLSDRFSAERPKGSFSTLEIQRTEQGDSAMYLCASSLTGGTDTQYFGPGTRLTVL.